One sample yielded the 26 T cell receptor beta chains listed below, sequenced in a study of blood T cell repertoires in COVID-19 (dated by TCRdb to about 2020). The method behind the library was the immunoSEQ multiplex PCR assay. TCRdb carries this immuneACCESS record with in-frame sequences only. Its versions omit some clonotypes, under half of them owing to an unresolved V gene in the studies checked, with the rest unexplained. This sample has about 120,000 clones in its table, and about 89% of those were observed once. Together, the top ten hold approximately 4.3% of the sample. Sequencing was carried out using peripheral blood. The receptors were sampled from a man in his 60s with COVID-19, enrolled during active disease.

The gene calls are TRBV11-3 and TRBJ2-5; no definite D call. CDR1 and CDR2 (germline): SGHNT, YENEEA. The CDR3 runs to 14 residues. Trimming took off 1 base at V and 2 bases at J, with 8 bases between the two ends. This chain's CDR3 is CASSLGPSQETQYF. The CDR3 nucleotides are TGTGCCAGCAGCTTAGGTCCATCACAAGAGACCCAGTACTTC.

This rearrangement joins TRBV29-1 to TRBJ2-5, with 7 bases aligning to TRBD1. The CDR3 consists of 14 residues. J lost 5 bases, V lost 5 bases, and 11 bases had no gene match. The germline gives CDR1 SQVTM, CDR2 ANQGSEA. The CDR3 DNA is TGCAGCGTTAATCAACAGGGGTCCGGGGAGACCCAGTACTTC. This translates into CSVNQQGSGETQYF.

The chain uses TRBV5-6 and TRBJ2-3, with D unresolved. CDR3 length: 11 amino acids. Germline V gene lookup returns CDR1 SGHDT and CDR2 YYEEEE. V was shortened by 2 bases and J by 5 bases, with 3 bases between the two germline ends. CDR3 bases: TGTGCCAGCAGCTTTCAAGATACGCAGTATTTT. This encodes CASSFQDTQYF. Variable domain in full (rest from reference TRBV5-6 and TRBJ2-3): DAGVTQSPTHLIKTRGQQVTLRCSPKSGHDTVSWYQQALGQGPQFIFQYYEEEERQRGNFPDRFSGHQFPNYSSELNVNALLLGDSALYLCASSFQDTQYFGPGTRLTVL.

The chain uses TRBV28 and TRBJ1-5, with no clear D. V was pared by 7 bases and J by 0 bases, with 7 bases between. The CDR3 loop spans 13 amino acids. Looked up from germline, CDR1 is MDHEN and CDR2 is SYDVKM. This chain's CDR3 is CASNSYSNQPQHF. The CDR3 DNA sequence: TGTGCCAGCAACAGTTATAGCAATCAGCCCCAGCATTTT.

The rearrangement links TRBV3-1 (or the pseudogene TRBV3-2) to TRBJ1-1, with unresolved D. This CDR3 comprises 11 residues. V dropped 6 bases and J dropped 1 base, with 3 bases sitting between them. The germline V gene encodes CDR1 LGHDT and CDR2 YNNKEL (reference sequence). CDR3 nucleotides: TGTGCCAGCAGGCGGAACACTGAAGCTTTCTTT. Translation: CASRRNTEAFF.

About this clone itself: The identical CDR3 is also encoded by other nucleotide sequences in the sample. The chain employs TRBV28 and TRBJ1-5; the D is unclear. CDR3 length: 13 residues. Trimming took 5 bases from V and 6 from J, leaving 11 bases between them. CDR1 MDHEN and CDR2 SYDVKM come from the germline V gene. CDR3 bases: TGTGCCAGCAGTCCGGATCGGGTTCAGCCCCAGCATTTT. Protein sequence: CASSPDRVQPQHF. The whole variable domain, remainder taken from reference TRBV28 and TRBJ1-5, is DVKVTQSSRYLVKRTGEKVFLECVQDMDHENMFWYRQDPGLGLRLIYFSYDVKMKEKGDIPEGYSVSREKKERFSLILESASTNQTSMYLCASSPDRVQPQHFGDGTRLSIL.

This chain joins TRBV11-2 and TRBJ1-2; D perhaps matches TRBD1 (6 bases). Germline lookup yields CDR1 SGHAT and CDR2 FQNNGV. The CDR3 runs to 14 residues. V dropped 5 bases and J dropped 4 bases, with 14 bases sitting between them. CDR3 coding DNA: TGTGCCAGCAGCCAAGGGGGAGACGGCTATGGCTACACCTTC. As protein: CASSQGGDGYGYTF.

The chain is built from TRBV7-2 and TRBJ1-2; 7 bases are shared with TRBD1. V gave up 5 bases and J gave up 6 bases; unmatched junction bases: 12. The CDR3 length is 15 residues. Germline-derived CDR1 and CDR2 are SGHTA and FQGNSA. The CDR3, as DNA: TGTGCCAGCAGCGCTGCGATGGACAGGTTAGATGGCTACACCTTC. Its translation is CASSAAMDRLDGYTF.

This chain links TRBV6-5 with TRBJ2-7, with a possible D match to TRBD2 (5 bases). V lost 2 bases and J 3 bases, leaving 11 bases between the germline ends. The V gene's germline CDR1 is MNHEY and CDR2 SVGAGI. This CDR3 spans 14 amino acids. Here the CDR3 DNA reads TGTGCCAGCAGTTACGGGGAGTTCTACTACGAGCAGTACTTC. Amino acids: CASSYGEFYYEQYF.

V usage is TRBV27 and J usage is TRBJ1-1; D is uncertain. Germline CDR1 is MNHEY and CDR2 is SMNVEV (reference sequence). The CDR3 runs to 14 residues. The V end lost 7 bases, the J end lost 3 bases, and 15 bases lay between the germline ends. CDR3 amino acids: CASISSRWDTEAFF. The CDR3 bases are TGTGCCAGCATATCTAGCAGGTGGGACACTGAAGCTTTCTTT.

V is TRBV5-1 and J is TRBJ1-1; D is perhaps TRBD1 (6 bases). The length of the CDR3 is 15 residues. Germline V lookup: CDR1 SGHRS, CDR2 YFSETQ. V was trimmed by 3 bases and J by 7 bases, leaving 19 bases between them. The DNA for the CDR3 is TGCGCCAGCAGCTCCCCCTTACAGGGATCAAATGAAGCTTTCTTT. This codes for CASSSPLQGSNEAFF. Complete variable domain (other parts from reference TRBV5-1 and TRBJ1-1): KAGVTQTPRYLIKTRGQQVTLSCSPISGHRSVSWYQQTPGQGLQFLFEYFSETQRNKGNFPGRFSGRQFSNSRSEMNVSTLELGDSALYLCASSSPLQGSNEAFFGQGTRLTVV.

The rearrangement uses TRBV5-4 and TRBJ1-2, with D tentatively TRBD1 (6 bases). Germline V CDR1 and CDR2: SGHNT, YYREEE (reference sequence). The CDR3 is 12 amino acids. V gave up 0 bases and J gave up 6 bases, with 6 bases separating them. In nucleotides, the CDR3 is TGTGCCAGCAGCTTGGACAGGGATGGCTACACCTTC. As protein: CASSLDRDGYTF.

This clone showed up just once. The chain employs TRBV2 and TRBJ1-5, with a possible D match to TRBD1 (6 bases). The germline CDR1 and CDR2 sequences are SNHLY and FYNNEI. This CDR3 contains 12 residues. Trimming cost V 10 bases and J 11 bases, with 18 bases left between them. CDR3: CATGQTSRAQHF. The CDR3 DNA sequence: TGTGCCACCGGACAGACATCTCGGGCCCAGCATTTT.

The chain combines TRBV2 with TRBJ2-1; D gene ambiguous. The CDR3 has 16 amino acids. V was shortened by 2 bases and J by 0 bases, with 11 bases between the two germline ends. Germline V gives CDR1 SNHLY, CDR2 FYNNEI. The DNA of the CDR3 is TGTGCCAGCAGTGAATCTAGGTTCAGCTCCTACAATGAGCAGTTCTTC. Amino acids: CASSESRFSSYNEQFF.

A single count supports this clone. In DNA, the CDR3 is TGCGCCAGCAGCTTTATCGGACTAGCGAGCTTCCCAGGAGAGACCCAGTACTTC. Protein product: CASSFIGLASFPGETQYF. J is TRBJ2-5 and V is TRBV5-1; TRBD2 aligns across 9 bases. Germline V CDR1 and CDR2: SGHRS, YFSETQ. V lost 2 bases, J lost 4 bases, and 15 bases stayed unmatched. CDR3 length: 18 residues. Full variable domain (missing parts from reference TRBV5-1 and TRBJ2-5): KAGVTQTPRYLIKTRGQQVTLSCSPISGHRSVSWYQQTPGQGLQFLFEYFSETQRNKGNFPGRFSGRQFSNSRSEMNVSTLELGDSALYLCASSFIGLASFPGETQYFGPGTRLLVL.

This chain uses TRBV25-1 with TRBJ2-2, with D uncertain. Germline loops: CDR1 MGHDK, CDR2 SYGVNS. The CDR3 length is 15 residues. V lost 5 bases and J lost 0, with 10 bases in between. The CDR3 DNA is TGTGCCAGCAGTTCTACAGTTTCGAACACCGGGGAGCTGTTTTTT. Its protein is CASSSTVSNTGELFF.

In DNA form, the CDR3 reads TGTGCCAGCAGCTTGGGGGGGACAGGGGCCAGCACAGATACGCAGTATTTT. Translating gives CASSLGGTGASTDTQYF. The chain links TRBV5-8 to TRBJ2-3; 10 bases are a match to TRBD1. V lost 0 bases and J lost 0; bases outside the gene matches: 4. Germline assignment: CDR1 SGHTS and CDR2 YDEGEE. This CDR3 region has 17 residues.

This sequence joins TRBV18 and TRBJ2-5, with 9 bases fitting TRBD2. Germline V gives CDR1 KGHSH, CDR2 LQKENI. Trimming took 1 base from V and 1 from J; bases not matched to a gene: 4. The CDR3 totals 16 residues. The CDR3 DNA sequence: TGTGCCAGCTCACCACTAGCGGGGGTGCTCCAAGAGACCCAGTACTTC. Protein: CASSPLAGVLQETQYF.

The gene calls are TRBV9 and TRBJ1-1; D is possibly TRBD1 (5 bases). Per the germline V gene, CDR1 is SGDLS and CDR2 is YYNGEE. This CDR3 is 17 amino acids long. Trimming pared 4 bases from V and 1 base from J, leaving 20 bases between. For the CDR3, the DNA is TGTGCCAGCAGCCCCCGGACATCTCAGGGAAGGAACACTGAAGCTTTCTTT. As protein: CASSPRTSQGRNTEAFF.

The J gene is TRBJ2-5, the V gene TRBV6-5; tentative D call: TRBD1 (6 bases). Trimming pared 6 bases from V and 5 bases from J, leaving 13 bases between. This CDR3 contains 13 residues. The germline gives CDR1 MNHEY, CDR2 SVGAGI. The DNA for the CDR3 is TGTGCCAGCAGCCGACAGGTCGGGGAGACCCAGTACTTC. This codes for CASSRQVGETQYF.

The chain employs TRBV7-2 and TRBJ2-5; weak D call: TRBD2 (6 bases). CDR3 length: 12 amino acids. With 5 bases removed from V and 2 bases from J, the gap between germline ends came to 6 bases. Germline V lookup: CDR1 SGHTA, CDR2 FQGNSA. CDR3 DNA sequence: TGTGCCAGCAGCCGGGGGCAAGAGACCCAGTACTTC. As protein: CASSRGQETQYF.

This clone has a single count. J is TRBJ1-1 and V is TRBV10-1; D possibly corresponds to TRBD1 (6 bases). Germline V gives CDR1 WNHNN, CDR2 SYGVQD (reference sequence). V lost 2 bases and J lost 4, with 11 bases in between. This CDR3 comprises 14 residues. As DNA, the CDR3 is TGCGCCAGCAGTGAGGCAGGGGATTTCACTGAAGCTTTCTTT. Its protein product is CASSEAGDFTEAFF.

This clone was detected a few times. The chain couples TRBV5-8 to TRBJ2-4, with 9 bases fitting TRBD2. This CDR3 has 19 residues. The germline gives CDR1 SGHTS, CDR2 YDEGEE. Trimming removed 0 bases from V and 0 bases from J; junction bases left unmatched: 10. The CDR3 coding sequence is TGTGCCAGCAGCTTGGGGGTAGCGGGGGACCTTCTAGCCAAAAACATTCAGTACTTC. Amino acids: CASSLGVAGDLLAKNIQYF.

The CDR3 loop is CASSQGRGVVSEQFF. Here the CDR3 DNA reads TGTGCCAGCAGCCAAGGGCGGGGGGTGGTTAGTGAGCAGTTCTTC. The genes are TRBV3-1 (or the pseudogene TRBV3-2) and TRBJ2-1; 8 bases are a match to TRBD2. The V and J ends lost 1 base and 9 bases, in that order; junction bases with no gene match: 8. Germline CDR1 LGHDT, CDR2 YNNKEL (reference sequence). The CDR3 runs 15 residues.

The chain combines TRBV6-1 with TRBJ2-5; 8 positions agree with TRBD2. With 1 base clipped from V and 2 bases from J, the junction kept 6 bases outside the gene matches. The CDR3 length is 16 residues. Germline lookup yields CDR1 MNHNS and CDR2 SASEGT. This CDR3 reads CASSEGVAGLQETQYF. The CDR3 DNA is TGTGCCAGCAGTGAAGGGGTAGCGGGGCTACAAGAGACCCAGTACTTC.

The chain joins TRBV5-1 to TRBJ2-7; maybe TRBD1 (5 bases). Trimming shortened V by 4 bases and J by 0 bases, and 11 bases separated the two germline ends. CDR1 and CDR2 (germline): SGHRS, YFSETQ. The CDR3 consists of 14 residues. CDR3 coding DNA: TGCGCCAGCAGCGGTACAGGTAACTCCTACGAGCAGTACTTC. Protein: CASSGTGNSYEQYF.